The next 9 T cell receptor beta chains were all read from a single sample in a study of monozygotic twins with inflammatory bowel disease. One entry per CDR3 protein, without DNA, is what TCRdb gives after re-calling the 5' RACE reads. The listing contains approximately 100,000 distinct CDR3 sequences. Sequenced material: blood. All receptors come from a human donor with ulcerative colitis or Crohn's disease, or a healthy co-twin of an affected twin (not recorded which).

CDR3 sequence: CASSLVAGRNTEAFF. J is TRBJ1-1 and V is TRBV5-1. Germline-derived CDR1 and CDR2 are SGHRS and YFSETQ. The CDR3 covers 15 residues.

The chain is built from TRBV18 and TRBJ2-3; TCRdb names TRBD2, which stays unverified in the absence of DNA. CDR3 size: 18 residues. The germline V gene encodes CDR1 KGHSH and CDR2 LQKENI. The CDR3 spells CASSPPISRDERTDTQYF. Full variable domain (missing parts from reference TRBV18 and TRBJ2-3): NAGVMQNPRHLVRRRGQEARLRCSPMKGHSHVYWYRQLPEEGLKFMVYLQKENIIDESGMPKERFSAEFPKEGPSILRIQQVVRGDSAAYFCASSPPISRDERTDTQYFGPGTRLTVL.

The chain has TRBV28 and TRBJ2-1; as DNA is missing, the TRBD1 call by TCRdb cannot be tested. The CDR3 is 15 residues long. From germline, CDR1 is MDHEN and CDR2 SYDVKM. CDR3 amino acids: CASRGTGAQYNEQFF.

The gene calls are TRBV20-1 and TRBJ2-3; TCRdb's D call of TRBD2 is untestable without DNA. Germline V gene sequence: CDR1 DFQATT, CDR2 SNEGSKA (reference sequence). The CDR3 totals 16 residues. The CDR3 sequence is CSASPTSGGSTDTQYF.

This chain uses TRBV4-3 with TRBJ2-1; TCRdb designates TRBD2, a call that cannot be tested without DNA. In germline, CDR1 is LGHNA, CDR2 YSLEER. The CDR3 runs 14 residues. The CDR3 loop reads CASSQWEGLGEQFF.

The chain couples TRBV27 to TRBJ2-6; the D gene TCRdb calls, TRBD2, cannot be checked with no DNA. Germline assignment: CDR1 MNHEY and CDR2 SMNVEV (reference sequence). The CDR3 loop spans 15 amino acids. This CDR3 reads CASSFAGAGANVLTF. Drawing the rest from reference TRBV27 and TRBJ2-6, the complete variable domain is EAQVTQNPRYLITVTGKKLTVTCSQNMNHEYMSWYRQDPGLGLRQIYYSMNVEVTDKGDVPEGYKVSRKEKRNFPLILESPSPNQTSLYFCASSFAGAGANVLTFGAGSRLTVL.

The chain combines TRBV15 with TRBJ2-2; TCRdb designates TRBD1, a call that cannot be tested without DNA. The germline V gene encodes CDR1 LNHNV and CDR2 YYDKDF (reference sequence). The CDR3 has 14 residues. CDR3 sequence reads: CATIDGGGTGELFF.

The chain links TRBV18 to TRBJ2-6. The CDR3 covers 18 residues. Germline loops: CDR1 KGHSH, CDR2 LQKENI. The CDR3 here is CASSSGSGVNSGANVLTF. Full variable domain (remainder filled in from reference TRBV18 and TRBJ2-6): NAGVMQNPRHLVRRRGQEARLRCSPMKGHSHVYWYRQLPEEGLKFMVYLQKENIIDESGMPKERFSAEFPKEGPSILRIQQVVRGDSAAYFCASSSGSGVNSGANVLTFGAGSRLTVL.

This rearrangement joins TRBV7-2 to TRBJ2-7; TCRdb selects TRBD1, and the lack of DNA leaves this call unchecked. The CDR3 spans 16 residues. The germline V gene encodes CDR1 SGHTA and CDR2 FQGNSA. The CDR3 loop is CASRSYPGTGAYEQYF.